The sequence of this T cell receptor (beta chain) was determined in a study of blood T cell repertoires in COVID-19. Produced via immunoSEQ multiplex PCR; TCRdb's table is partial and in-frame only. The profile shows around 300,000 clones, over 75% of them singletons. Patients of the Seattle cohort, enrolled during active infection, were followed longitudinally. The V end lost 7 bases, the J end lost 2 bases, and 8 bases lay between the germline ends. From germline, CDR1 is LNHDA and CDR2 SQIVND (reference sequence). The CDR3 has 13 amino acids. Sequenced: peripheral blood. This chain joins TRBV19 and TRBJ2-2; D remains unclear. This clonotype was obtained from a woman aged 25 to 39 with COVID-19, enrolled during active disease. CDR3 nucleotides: TGTGCCAGTAAAAACACCAACACCGGGGAGCTGTTTTTT. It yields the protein CASKNTNTGELFF.